Listed here is a single T cell receptor beta chain. The data are from a study of blood T cell repertoires in COVID-19. V lost 6 bases, J lost 1 base, and 6 bases stayed unmatched. Germline V lookup: CDR1 LNHDA, CDR2 SQIVND (reference sequence). The length of the CDR3 is 15 residues. Data came from immunoSEQ multiplex PCR; TCRdb stores just in-frame clones and leaves some out. The repertoire has fewer than 110,000 clones, about 92% of them found once; the top ten carry approximately 5.8%. This clonotype was sampled from a man in his forties or fifties with active COVID-19. V gene TRBV19 combines with J gene TRBJ1-5, with TRBD1 matching over 7 bases. What was sequenced was peripheral blood. CDR3 nucleotides: TGTGCCAGTAGGGGGGACAGTAACAGCAATCAGCCCCAGCATTTT. Protein sequence: CASRGDSNSNQPQHF. Supplemented by reference TRBV19 and TRBJ1-5, the full variable domain reads DGGITQSPKYLFRKEGQNVTLSCEQNLNHDAMYWYRQDPGQGLRLIYYSQIVNDFQKGDIAEGYSVSREKKESFPLTVTSAQKNPTAFYLCASRGDSNSNQPQHFGDGTRLSIL.